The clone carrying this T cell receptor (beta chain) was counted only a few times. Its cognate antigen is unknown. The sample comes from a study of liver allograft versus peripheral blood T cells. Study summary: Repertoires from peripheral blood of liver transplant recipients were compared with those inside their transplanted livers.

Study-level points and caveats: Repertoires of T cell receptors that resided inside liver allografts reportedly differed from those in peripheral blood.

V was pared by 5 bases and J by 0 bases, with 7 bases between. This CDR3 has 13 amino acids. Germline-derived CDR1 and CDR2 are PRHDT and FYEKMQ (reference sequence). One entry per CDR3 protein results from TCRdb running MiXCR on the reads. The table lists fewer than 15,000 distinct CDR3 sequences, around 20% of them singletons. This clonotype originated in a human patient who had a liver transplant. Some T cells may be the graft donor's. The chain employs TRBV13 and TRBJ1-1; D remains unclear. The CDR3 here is CASSVRVNTEAFF. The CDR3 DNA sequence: TGTGCCAGCAGCGTAAGGGTGAACACTGAAGCTTTCTTT.